The 25 T cell receptor beta chains listed next were all sequenced from one sample in a study of T cells in localized non-small cell lung cancer. Method: immunoSEQ multiplex PCR; TCRdb's copy keeps in-frame clones and lacks some. The repertoire holds tens of thousands of clones, with around 84% as singletons. The sequencing used peripheral blood, collected before any cancer treatment. The source is a male donor at least 60 years old with stage III lung adenocarcinoma.

The rearrangement links TRBV5-4 to TRBJ2-6; unclear D gene. V was trimmed by 5 bases and J by 4 bases, leaving 13 bases between them. Germline-derived CDR1 and CDR2 are SGHNT and YYREEE (reference sequence). The CDR3 is 15 amino acids. DNA for the CDR3: TGTGCCAGCAGTTTCCCGGGCTCCGGGGCCAACGTCCTGACTTTC. Amino acids: CASSFPGSGANVLTF.

The gene calls are TRBV19 and TRBJ2-5; perhaps TRBD1 as D (6 bases). The CDR3 runs 14 residues. The germline gives CDR1 LNHDA, CDR2 SQIVND (reference sequence). The germline V and J ends were trimmed by 6 bases and 5 bases, with 16 bases remaining between them. In DNA form, the CDR3 reads TGTGCCAGTAGCGCCAACTACAGGGTCGAGACCCAGTACTTC. Translated: CASSANYRVETQYF. Combining the CDR3 with reference TRBV19 and TRBJ2-5 gives the whole variable domain DGGITQSPKYLFRKEGQNVTLSCEQNLNHDAMYWYRQDPGQGLRLIYYSQIVNDFQKGDIAEGYSVSREKKESFPLTVTSAQKNPTAFYLCASSANYRVETQYFGPGTRLLVL.

J is TRBJ2-1 and V is TRBV7-9, with D possibly being TRBD1 or TRBD2 (5 bases each). CDR3 size: 15 residues. Germline V gives CDR1 SEHNR, CDR2 FQNEAQ (reference sequence). Trimming removed 1 base at V and 0 bases at J, with 7 bases between. CDR3 nucleotide sequence: TGTGCCAGCAGCTTAGACGGGACCTCCTACAATGAGCAGTTCTTC. This sequence encodes CASSLDGTSYNEQFF.

The chain joins TRBV5-1 to TRBJ2-2; D is uncertain. Per the germline V gene, CDR1 is SGHRS and CDR2 is YFSETQ. The CDR3 spans 13 residues. Trimming removed 0 bases from V and 6 bases from J, with 6 bases in between. The CDR3 here is CASSLDVPGELFF. CDR3 coding DNA: TGCGCCAGCAGCTTGGATGTCCCCGGGGAGCTGTTTTTT.

The chain is built from TRBV6-5 and TRBJ1-5, with D unresolved. The CDR3 runs to 12 residues. V was trimmed by 8 bases and J by 1 base, leaving 6 bases between them. The germline CDR1 and CDR2 sequences are MNHEY and SVGAGI. The CDR3: CASRGSNQPQHF. In nucleotides, the CDR3 is TGTGCCAGCCGGGGAAGCAATCAGCCCCAGCATTTT.

The chain has TRBV19 and TRBJ2-3; D gene unclear. V lost 5 bases to trimming and J lost 1 base, with 10 bases between them. CDR1 and CDR2 (germline): LNHDA, SQIVND (reference sequence). There are 14 residues in the CDR3. The DNA of the CDR3 is TGTGCCAGTAGTCCGGGCGGAGGCACAGATACGCAGTATTTT. Translation: CASSPGGGTDTQYF.

The CDR3 sequence: CASSAYDGGNTIYF. The CDR3 DNA is TGTGCCAGCAGTGCGTACGACGGGGGAAACACCATATATTTT. The chain carries TRBV25-1 and TRBJ1-3; no definite D call. This CDR3 is 14 amino acids long. CDR1 is MGHDK and CDR2 is SYGVNS in the germline V gene. V shed 4 bases and J shed 4 bases, with 11 bases lying between them.

The gene calls are TRBV9 and TRBJ1-1; D possibly corresponds to TRBD1 (6 bases). V shed 2 bases and J shed 6 bases, with 20 bases lying between them. Germline V gives CDR1 SGDLS, CDR2 YYNGEE. CDR3 length equals 16 residues. The CDR3 loop is CASSVQSGGPVAEAFF. In DNA, the CDR3 is TGTGCCAGCAGCGTTCAAAGTGGGGGGCCGGTCGCTGAAGCTTTCTTT.

The V and J genes are TRBV11-2 and TRBJ2-1; D gene ambiguous. The CDR3 totals 15 residues. Between the trimmed V and J ends, which lost 1 base and 3 bases, there was a span of 10 bases. The germline V gene has CDR1 SGHAT and CDR2 FQNNGV. The CDR3 DNA reads TGTGCCAGCAGCTTAGCCCCTGGGTACTACAATGAGCAGTTCTTC. Amino acids: CASSLAPGYYNEQFF.

This clone was detected only a few times. The CDR3 protein is CASSLWSELNTEAFF. CDR3 nucleotides: TGTGCCAGCAGCTTGTGGTCGGAATTGAACACTGAAGCTTTCTTT. The chain combines TRBV7-6 with TRBJ1-1; D is unclear. Trimming left V 3 bases short and J 0 bases short, with 11 bases between. Germline assignment: CDR1 SGHVS and CDR2 FNYEAQ. The CDR3 runs 15 residues. Full variable domain (missing parts from reference TRBV7-6 and TRBJ1-1): GAGVSQSPRYKVTKRGQDVALRCDPISGHVSLYWYRQALGQGPEFLTYFNYEAQQDKSGLPNDRFSAERPEGSISTLTIQRTEQRDSAMYRCASSLWSELNTEAFFGQGTRLTVV.

The chain employs TRBV2 and TRBJ1-1; possible D gene TRBD1, 6 bases. Germline CDR1 SNHLY, CDR2 FYNNEI. Deletions cut 6 bases from V and 1 base from J, with 15 bases between. The CDR3 loop spans 15 amino acids. The DNA for the CDR3 is TGTGCCAGCAGGCATACAGGGACCGAGAACACTGAAGCTTTCTTT. Encoded protein: CASRHTGTENTEAFF.

The V call is TRBV13, the J call TRBJ2-3; D could derive from TRBD1 or TRBD2 (5 bases each). V lost 5 bases and J lost 2, with 8 bases in between. Germline-derived CDR1 and CDR2 are PRHDT and FYEKMQ (reference sequence). The CDR3 length is 13 residues. The chain's CDR3 is CASSPGTTDTQYF. The CDR3 DNA reads TGTGCCAGCAGCCCTGGGACCACAGATACGCAGTATTTT.

The V gene is TRBV9, the J gene TRBJ2-3; D might be TRBD2 (6 bases). With 4 bases removed from V and 0 bases from J, the gap between germline ends came to 18 bases. This CDR3 region has 17 residues. The germline V gene has CDR1 SGDLS and CDR2 YYNGEE. The CDR3 region is CASSPLLTSTSTDTQYF. CDR3 sequence (DNA): TGTGCCAGCAGCCCACTCCTGACTAGTACCAGCACAGATACGCAGTATTTT.

This sequence joins TRBV28 and TRBJ1-5; D unresolved. CDR1 is MDHEN and CDR2 is SYDVKM in the germline V gene. The CDR3 extends over 14 amino acids. Between the trimmed V and J ends, which lost 1 base and 0 bases, there was a span of 4 bases. DNA for the CDR3: TGTGCCAGCAGTTTATCGGGTAGCAATCAGCCCCAGCATTTT. Amino acids: CASSLSGSNQPQHF.

CDR3 residues: CASSWPSEGATNEKLFF. The CDR3 region has the DNA TGCGCCAGCAGCTGGCCCTCCGAAGGGGCAACTAATGAAAAACTGTTTTTT. The J gene is TRBJ1-4, the V gene TRBV5-1; a weak D match, TRBD1 (5 bases). The CDR3 runs 17 residues. The V and J ends lost 3 bases and 0 bases respectively, with 15 bases between them. Looked up from germline, CDR1 is SGHRS and CDR2 is YFSETQ.

The rearrangement links TRBV5-4 to TRBJ1-1; no clear D. The V gene's germline CDR1 is SGHNT and CDR2 YYREEE (reference sequence). This CDR3 spans 15 amino acids. The V gene lost 0 bases and the J gene lost 0 bases, with 9 bases spanning the gap. The CDR3 is CASSLGNRLNTEAFF. The CDR3 bases are TGTGCCAGCAGCTTGGGGAACAGATTGAACACTGAAGCTTTCTTT.

The chain is built from TRBV19 and TRBJ2-5; D is unresolved. V was pared by 5 bases and J by 0 bases, with 7 bases between. The CDR3 runs to 13 residues. The V gene's germline CDR1 is LNHDA and CDR2 SQIVND (reference sequence). CDR3 sequence (DNA): TGTGCCAGTAGTCCAGCTTACCAAGAGACCCAGTACTTC. Its translation is CASSPAYQETQYF.

This chain connects TRBV28 to TRBJ2-1; 11 bases are a match to TRBD1. This CDR3 contains 16 residues. Germline loops: CDR1 MDHEN, CDR2 SYDVKM. The J segment lost 2 bases and the V segment lost 4 bases, leaving 4 bases of the junction unmatched. The CDR3 here is CASSYRTGGPYNEQFF. The CDR3, as DNA: TGTGCCAGCAGTTACCGGACAGGGGGCCCCTACAATGAGCAGTTCTTC.

The rearrangement links TRBV6-1 to TRBJ2-3; D gene ambiguous. The V gene's germline CDR1 is MNHNS and CDR2 SASEGT. This CDR3 region has 13 residues. The V end was cut by 10 bases, the J end by 2 bases, with 13 bases between. The CDR3 region has the DNA TGTGCCACCCTTGTGGCACACACAGATACGCAGTATTTT. Translated, it gives CATLVAHTDTQYF.

The chain employs TRBV15 and TRBJ1-1, with D maybe TRBD1 (6 bases). CDR1 LNHNV and CDR2 YYDKDF come from the germline V gene (reference sequence). V was pared by 5 bases and J by 3 bases, with 19 bases between. CDR3 length: 16 amino acids. The CDR3 region is CATSGTVTGFDTEAFF. The CDR3 DNA follows: TGTGCCACCAGCGGGACCGTTACAGGGTTTGACACTGAAGCTTTCTTT.

In this sample, this clone turned up once. The chain joins TRBV30 to TRBJ1-5, with TRBD1 matching 7 bases. V shed 2 bases and J 3 bases; nucleotides not matched to a gene: 1. CDR1 and CDR2 from the germline V gene are GTSNPN and SVGIG (reference sequence). The CDR3 spans 13 residues. The CDR3 DNA sequence: TGTGCCTGGAGTACAGGGGACAATCAGCCCCAGCATTTT. The encoded protein is CAWSTGDNQPQHF.

The chain links TRBV14 to TRBJ1-1; 8 bases match TRBD1. The germline V gene encodes CDR1 SGHDN and CDR2 FVKESK. After removal of 4 bases from V and 3 bases from J, the junction contained 7 bases not matched to a gene. The CDR3 contains 15 residues. CDR3 protein: CASSPRTGWDTEAFF. CDR3 bases: TGTGCCAGCAGCCCACGGACAGGGTGGGACACTGAAGCTTTCTTT. Complete variable domain (other parts from reference TRBV14 and TRBJ1-1): EAGVTQFPSHSVIEKGQTVTLRCDPISGHDNLYWYRRVMGKEIKFLLHFVKESKQDESGMPNNRFLAERTGGTYSTLKVQPAELEDSGVYFCASSPRTGWDTEAFFGQGTRLTVV.

The rearrangement joins TRBV11-1 to TRBJ1-2; D is undetermined. Deletions cut 5 bases from V and 10 bases from J, with 17 bases between. CDR1 is SGHAT, CDR2 FQDESV, per germline (reference sequence). CDR3 length equals 13 residues. CDR3 in DNA: TGTGCCAGCAGCATGACTTACGGACTTGCCTACACCTTC. The encoded protein is CASSMTYGLAYTF.

This chain uses TRBV25-1 with TRBJ1-5; D is perhaps TRBD1 (5 bases). Germline CDR1 is MGHDK and CDR2 is SYGVNS. This CDR3 spans 12 amino acids. The ends were cut back, 7 bases at V and 2 bases at J, with 6 bases in the middle. The CDR3 region is CASKGGNQPQHF. CDR3 DNA: TGTGCCAGCAAAGGGGGCAATCAGCCCCAGCATTTT.

This chain uses TRBV27 with TRBJ2-6; 11 positions match TRBD1. This CDR3 contains 18 residues. The germline gives CDR1 MNHEY, CDR2 SMNVEV (reference sequence). Unmatched junction bases numbered 2, after V lost 1 base and J lost 0 bases. The CDR3 is CASSLFGQGASGANVLTF. CDR3 in DNA: TGTGCCAGCAGTTTATTTGGACAGGGGGCCTCTGGGGCCAACGTCCTGACTTTC.